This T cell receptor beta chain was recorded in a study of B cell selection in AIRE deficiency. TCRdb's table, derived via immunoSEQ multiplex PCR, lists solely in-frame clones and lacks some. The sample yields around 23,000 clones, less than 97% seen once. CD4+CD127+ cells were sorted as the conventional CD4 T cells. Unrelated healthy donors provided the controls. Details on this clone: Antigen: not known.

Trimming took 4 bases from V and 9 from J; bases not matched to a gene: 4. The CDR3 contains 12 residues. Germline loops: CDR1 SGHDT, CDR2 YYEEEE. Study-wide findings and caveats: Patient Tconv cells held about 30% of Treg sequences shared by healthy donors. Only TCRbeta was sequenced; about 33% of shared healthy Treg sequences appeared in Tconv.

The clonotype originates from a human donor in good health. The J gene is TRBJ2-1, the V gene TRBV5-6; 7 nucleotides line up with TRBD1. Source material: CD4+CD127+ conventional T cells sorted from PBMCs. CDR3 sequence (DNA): TGTGCCAGCAGCCGGACAGGCACTGAGCAGTTCTTC. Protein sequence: CASSRTGTEQFF.